This T cell receptor beta chain was identified during a study of graft-versus-host responses after intestinal transplantation. TCRdb keeps only in-frame clones here, not all; method: immunoSEQ multiplex PCR. The repertoire includes some 41,000 clones, about 89% of them detected once, and about 2.1% sits in the top ten. V was pared by 5 bases and J by 6 bases, with 15 bases of the junction left unmatched. CDR1 and CDR2 from the germline V gene are MDHEN and SYDVKM. The CDR3 loop spans 17 amino acids. Sequencing was performed on PBMCs, taken 300 to 320 days after intestinal transplant. The TCR sequence derives from a human patient who received an intestinal transplant, so some T cells may come from the graft donor. The genes are TRBV28 and TRBJ1-3; TRBD1 matches 8 bases. As DNA, the CDR3 is TGTGCCAGCAGTGCCGGGACAGGACCGCCACTTGCAAACACCATATATTTT. The encoded protein is CASSAGTGPPLANTIYF.